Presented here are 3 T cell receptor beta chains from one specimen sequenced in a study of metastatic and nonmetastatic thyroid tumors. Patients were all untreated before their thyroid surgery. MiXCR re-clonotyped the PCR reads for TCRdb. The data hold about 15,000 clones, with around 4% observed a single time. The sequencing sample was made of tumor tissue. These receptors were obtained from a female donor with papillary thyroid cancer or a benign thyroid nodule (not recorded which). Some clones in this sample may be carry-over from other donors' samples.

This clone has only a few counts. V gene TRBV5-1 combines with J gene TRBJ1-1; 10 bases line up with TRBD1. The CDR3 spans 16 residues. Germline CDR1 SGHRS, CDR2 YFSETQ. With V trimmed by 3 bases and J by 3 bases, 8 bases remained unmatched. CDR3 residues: CASSSRTGGQDTEAFF. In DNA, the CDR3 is TGCGCCAGCAGCTCTCGGACAGGGGGGCAGGACACTGAAGCTTTCTTT.

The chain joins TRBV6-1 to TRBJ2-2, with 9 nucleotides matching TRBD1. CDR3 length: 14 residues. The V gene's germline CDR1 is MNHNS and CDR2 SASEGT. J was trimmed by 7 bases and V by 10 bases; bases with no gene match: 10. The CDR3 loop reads CAIRAGQGHGELFF. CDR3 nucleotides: TGTGCCATCAGGGCGGGACAGGGTCACGGGGAGCTGTTTTTT.

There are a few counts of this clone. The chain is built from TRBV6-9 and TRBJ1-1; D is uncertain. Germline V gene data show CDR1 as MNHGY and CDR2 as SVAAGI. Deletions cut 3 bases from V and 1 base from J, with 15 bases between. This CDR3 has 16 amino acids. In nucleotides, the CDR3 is TGTGCCAGCAGTTACGAGGTGGTCCAGAAGAACACTGAAGCTTTCTTT. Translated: CASSYEVVQKNTEAFF.